The rows below give T cell receptor beta chains drawn from one sample of a study of T cell repertoires in cytomegalovirus infection. Their specific antigens are unknown. MiXCR was run by TCRdb on the reads, yielding one entry per CDR3 protein. Among about 310,000 distinct CDR3 sequences, approximately 25% were seen once, and the ten largest hold about an eighth. The source was cultured PBMCs, collected from culture after CMV antigen stimulation. These receptors were obtained from a human donor in good health (CMV status not recorded). Some clones in this sample may be carry-over from other donors' samples. Each CDR3 is given with its conserved first and last residue. D genes are given only for firm matches. Only part of the rows carry a size: once, few, many, or a class if the clone is expanded.

length	V	D	J	size	CDR3	DNA
13	TRBV7-9	NA	TRBJ2-1	NA	CASSWTVEDEQFF	TGTGCCAGCAGCTGGACAGTAGAGGATGAGCAGTTCTTC
12	TRBV29-1	TRBD2	TRBJ2-1	NA	CSVQAGGDEQFF	TGCAGCGTTCAAGCGGGGGGCGATGAGCAGTTCTTC
13	TRBV19	NA	TRBJ2-1	NA	CASTRSGPNEQFF	TGTGCCAGTACTCGGAGCGGCCCCAATGAGCAGTTCTTC
15	TRBV7-2	TRBD2	TRBJ2-1	medium-sized	CASSLQTSGTNEQFF	TGTGCCAGCAGCTTGCAGACTAGCGGGACCAATGAGCAGTTCTTC
11	TRBV28	NA	TRBJ2-1	NA	CASGTRNEQFF	TGTGCCAGCGGCACGAGGAATGAGCAGTTCTTC
17	TRBV11-2	NA	TRBJ2-6	few	CASSLGALGAGANVLTF	TGTGCCAGCAGCTTAGGGGCACTGGGGGCTGGGGCCAACGTCCTGACTTTC
15	TRBV12-3/TRBV12-4	TRBD2	TRBJ2-1	few	CASRLSGSLNNEQFF	TGTGCCAGCAGATTAAGCGGGAGTCTGAACAATGAGCAGTTCTTC
14	TRBV7-4	NA	TRBJ2-3	many	CASSLTGYRDTQYF	TGTGCCAGCAGCTTAACAGGGTATCGAGATACGCAGTATTTT
15	TRBV28	NA	TRBJ2-7	NA	CASSETGFGSYEQYF	TGTGCCAGCAGCGAGACCGGATTTGGCTCCTACGAGCAGTACTTC
15	TRBV7-2	NA	TRBJ2-1	few	CASSERDLMYNEQFF	TGTGCCAGCAGCGAGCGTGACCTAATGTACAATGAGCAGTTCTTC
13	TRBV19	TRBD1	TRBJ1-2	NA	CASTRTGDYGYTF	TGTGCCAGTACCCGAACAGGGGACTATGGCTACACCTTC
11	TRBV19	NA	TRBJ1-2	NA	CASSMKAGYTF	TGTGCCAGTAGTATGAAAGCTGGCTACACCTTC